This T cell receptor (beta chain) emerged from a study of neurological immune-mediated disorders (dated by TCRdb to about 2019). Some background on the complete study: Using UMI-based sequencing, the study compared peripheral blood TCR-beta repertoires from patients with HTLV-I-associated myelopathy (HAM/TSP), patients with multiple sclerosis, and healthy controls. Longitudinal samples, technical triplicates and paired sorted CD4+ and CD8+ T-cell subsets, alongside PBMC samples, were included among the approximately 110 TCR-beta libraries. Of the approximately 65 subjects in the cohort, about 14 were HAM/TSP patients, approximately 34 were multiple sclerosis patients, and approximately 20 were healthy controls.

This clonotype showed up many times. Its recognized antigen is unknown. Per-base qualities were not stored, and no clone one base away is much larger. V lost 6 bases and J lost 1 base; the stretch between them is 11 bases long. Per the germline V gene, SQVTM is the CDR1 and ANQGSEA is the CDR2. Taken from cysteine to phenylalanine, the CDR3 has 13 residues. Here the CDR3 DNA is all that survives: 39 bases in frame from base 1. The paper's findings and limits, for the study overall: Expanded clones from different subjects shared no identical CDR3 amino acid sequences, which suggests that TCR-beta repertoires were private in all groups. The highest TCR clonal expansion was observed in HAM/TSP patients, whereas the lowest was observed in MS patients, even when compared with healthy controls.

Unsorted PBMC libraries were generated from 2 million PBMCs stored in RNAlater at -80 °C until RNA extraction. Peripheral blood was subjected to Ficoll-Hypaque density gradient centrifugation to isolate PBMCs, which were then cryopreserved in liquid nitrogen. cDNA was synthesized by template-switch 5'RACE using a primer with a 10-nucleotide random unique molecular identifier that tagged each TCR transcript. Every sequencing run covered 15-18 subjects and yielded more than 160 million TCR-beta sequences. The RNeasy kit was used to extract total RNA. The KAPA Real-time Library Amplification kit was used to amplify TCR-beta VDJ regions with primers targeting the TCR constant region and the 5'RACE anchor. A first PCR added sample indexes and Illumina adaptors, and a second PCR then raised library yield. The roughly 650 bp TCR product was size-selected on a 2% E-gel SizeSelection system after Ampure bead purification. Library quality was checked on a Bioanalyzer, concentration was measured with Qubit, and libraries were quantified with the Kapa Library Quantification kit before pooling. Paired-end 2 x 150 bp sequencing of the libraries was performed on an Illumina HiSeq 2500. To increase sequence diversity, roughly 24-32% phiX was spiked into each library pool. Regarding the original processing steps: The quality-filtered reads were processed with the UMI-based MiGEC pipeline, whose error correction step removed more than 90% of the raw TCR sequences. IMGT germline references were used for alignment of VDJ genes, and clonotypes were defined by a unique CDR3 amino acid sequence together with V-J genes. Clonal expansion, Shannon diversity, and CDR3 relatedness (CalcPairwiseDistances, ClusterSamples) were evaluated with VDJtools, and phylogenetic trees were built with CLCbio workbench. Expanded clones were defined as having at least 8 unique UMIs, based on coefficient-of-variation modelling across technical triplicates. TCRdb ran its own pipeline on the public reads, namely fastp trimming at Q25 and MiXCR clone calling, and kept in-frame beta chains. Rows merge per CDR3 protein into single entries with the most common DNA and genes. The V and J calls and clone size come from TCRdb's table, not from the authors' own analysis. Present in this sample are about 40,000 distinct CDR3 sequences, 13% to 15% of which were seen just once. The ten largest clones represent roughly 30% of the sample.

The specimen was PBMCs. The sequence derives from a woman between 50 and 59 years old with HTLV-1-associated myelopathy (HAM/TSP). The chain is encoded by TRBV29-1 joined to TRBJ2-3; no D gene call is confident. The sequence in DNA is TGCAGCGTCTCCCCGGCGGGCACAGATACGCAGTATTTT. Translated, it gives CSVSPAGTDTQYF.